The 18 T cell receptor beta chains in this list originate from one sample, sequenced in a study of OX40 agonist ivuxolimab in advanced cancers. Produced via immunoSEQ multiplex PCR; TCRdb's table is partial and in-frame only. The sample consists of 100,000 or so clones, less than 85% of them appearing once. The source was CD4+ or CD8+ T cells sorted from blood, collected in a trial of the OX40 agonist ivuxolimab. Every receptor here comes from an adult with an advanced solid tumor such as melanoma, head and neck, liver or kidney cancer.

This chain links TRBV27 with TRBJ1-3; D unresolved. In germline, CDR1 is MNHEY, CDR2 SMNVEV (reference sequence). The V gene lost 4 bases and the J gene lost 0 bases, with 7 bases spanning the gap. CDR3 length: 14 amino acids. CDR3 sequence (DNA): TGTGCCAGCAGTTCCCCGAGCTCTGGAAACACCATATATTTT. Translation gives CASSSPSSGNTIYF.

The chain links TRBV28 to TRBJ2-3, with 11 positions matching TRBD2. Per the germline V gene, CDR1 is MDHEN and CDR2 is SYDVKM. The CDR3 is 15 residues long. The ends lost 4 bases at V and 8 bases at J; junction bases unmatched: 8. CDR3 sequence reads: CASSWALAGEGTQYF. The CDR3 DNA reads as TGTGCCAGCAGTTGGGCACTAGCGGGAGAGGGTACGCAGTATTTT. Drawing the rest from reference TRBV28 and TRBJ2-3, the complete variable domain is DVKVTQSSRYLVKRTGEKVFLECVQDMDHENMFWYRQDPGLGLRLIYFSYDVKMKEKGDIPEGYSVSREKKERFSLILESASTNQTSMYLCASSWALAGEGTQYFGPGTRLTVL.

This clone is a singleton in its sample. CDR3 bases: TGCGCCAGCAGCTTGGGGGGGGCGAGGGAGCAGTACTTC. Amino acids: CASSLGGAREQYF. V usage is TRBV5-1 and J usage is TRBJ2-7; possibly TRBD1 or TRBD2 for D (6 bases each). Germline CDR1 SGHRS, CDR2 YFSETQ. Trimming pared 0 bases from V and 7 bases from J, leaving 11 bases between. The CDR3 contains 13 residues.

This clone was observed many times. The chain uses TRBV19 and TRBJ1-2; D not resolved. Trimming stripped 6 bases from V and 4 bases from J, with 6 bases between. The germline gives CDR1 LNHDA, CDR2 SQIVND (reference sequence). There are 11 residues in the CDR3. CDR3 nucleotide sequence: TGTGCCAGTAGGGGCGCCTATGGCTACACCTTC. Amino acid sequence: CASRGAYGYTF.

The chain uses TRBV5-6 and TRBJ1-2; no reliable D call. The CDR3 extends over 12 amino acids. Deletions cut 2 bases from V and 2 bases from J, with 4 bases between. Per the germline V gene, CDR1 is SGHDT and CDR2 is YYEEEE. The CDR3 nucleotides read TGTGCCAGCAGCTTCCCGAACTATGGCTACACCTTC. It specifies CASSFPNYGYTF. The complete variable domain, with remaining parts taken from reference TRBV5-6 and TRBJ1-2, reads DAGVTQSPTHLIKTRGQQVTLRCSPKSGHDTVSWYQQALGQGPQFIFQYYEEEERQRGNFPDRFSGHQFPNYSSELNVNALLLGDSALYLCASSFPNYGYTFGSGTRLTVV.

This clone appeared a few times. In nucleotides, the CDR3 is TGTGCCAGTAGTTCCACAGGTTTTCGGGAAAAACTGTTTTTT. Protein product: CASSSTGFREKLFF. This chain links TRBV19 with TRBJ1-4, with D perhaps TRBD1 (5 bases). The germline V gene encodes CDR1 LNHDA and CDR2 SQIVND (reference sequence). The V gene lost 5 bases and the J gene lost 8 bases, with 15 bases spanning the gap. This CDR3 spans 14 amino acids.

The chain is built from TRBV7-9 and TRBJ1-2; 10 bases are shared with TRBD1. The J segment lost 6 bases and the V segment lost 2 bases, leaving 3 bases of the junction unmatched. Germline V gene sequence: CDR1 SEHNR, CDR2 FQNEAQ (reference sequence). This CDR3 comprises 14 residues. This CDR3 is CASSLPTGGHGYTF. The CDR3 nucleotides are TGTGCCAGCAGCTTACCGACAGGGGGCCATGGCTACACCTTC.

V and J are TRBV27 and TRBJ2-1; D might be TRBD1 (6 bases). V dropped 8 bases and J dropped 0 bases, with 14 bases sitting between them. CDR1 is MNHEY, CDR2 SMNVEV, per germline (reference sequence). This CDR3 contains 15 residues. The CDR3 DNA reads TGTGCCAGCGGGGGCGGACGGAGCTCCTACAATGAGCAGTTCTTC. Its translation is CASGGGRSSYNEQFF.

The V gene is TRBV5-1, the J gene TRBJ2-7; D remains unclear. This CDR3 spans 15 amino acids. Germline V CDR1 and CDR2: SGHRS, YFSETQ. Trimming took off 0 bases at V and 2 bases at J, with 12 bases between the two ends. The CDR3 loop is CASSLAPRPPYEQYF. CDR3 nucleotides: TGCGCCAGCAGCTTGGCGCCCAGGCCACCCTACGAGCAGTACTTC.

The chain employs TRBV27 and TRBJ1-2, with TRBD1 identical over 11 bases. V lost 6 bases to trimming and J lost 8 bases; unmatched junction nucleotides: 5. Germline V gene data show CDR1 as MNHEY and CDR2 as SMNVEV (reference sequence). The CDR3 consists of 13 residues. The CDR3 region has the DNA TGTGCCAGCAGCGGACAGGGGGCGGGAGGCTACACCTTC. Translated: CASSGQGAGGYTF.

This clone was counted a single time. V gene TRBV5-1 combines with J gene TRBJ2-3, with TRBD2 identical over 8 bases. Germline trimming cut 4 bases from V and 0 bases from J; bases unmatched to any gene: 4. CDR1 SGHRS and CDR2 YFSETQ come from the germline V gene. CDR3 size: 15 residues. The CDR3 spells CASSEPGGSTDTQYF. The CDR3 DNA is TGCGCCAGCAGCGAGCCGGGGGGGAGCACAGATACGCAGTATTTT.

V gene TRBV12-5 combines with J gene TRBJ1-1; D perhaps matches TRBD1 (5 bases). Trimming pared 4 bases from V and 4 bases from J, leaving 16 bases between. The V gene's germline CDR1 is LGHNT and CDR2 FRNRAP. This CDR3 region has 15 residues. DNA for the CDR3: TGTGCTAGTGGTTCCACCAGGGCCCTGGGCACTGAAGCTTTCTTT. This codes for CASGSTRALGTEAFF.

The V and J genes are TRBV7-9 and TRBJ2-1; 7 bases align to TRBD2. Germline V gives CDR1 SEHNR, CDR2 FQNEAQ (reference sequence). V shed 1 base, J shed 5 bases, and the junction held 2 bases outside the gene matches. The CDR3 sequence is 14 residues long. DNA of the CDR3: TGTGCCAGCAGCTTAGGCCTAGCGGACAATGAGCAGTTCTTC. This codes for CASSLGLADNEQFF.

The chain employs TRBV7-2 and TRBJ2-5; either TRBD1 or TRBD2 may fit D (7 bases each). Trimming removed 7 bases from V and 5 bases from J, with 11 bases in between. Germline V gene data show CDR1 as SGHTA and CDR2 as FQGNSA. The CDR3 length is 12 residues. The CDR3 region has the DNA TGTGCCAGCAACCAGGGGGGGGAGACCCAGTACTTC. Its protein product is CASNQGGETQYF.

This clone was found once. The CDR3 nucleotides read TGCGCCAGCAGCTTGACGGGACTCACCACAGATACGCAGTATTTT. Protein sequence: CASSLTGLTTDTQYF. The chain employs TRBV5-1 and TRBJ2-3; the D gene is possibly TRBD2 (6 bases). The germline V gene has CDR1 SGHRS and CDR2 YFSETQ. Trimming stripped 1 base from V and 2 bases from J, with 11 bases between. CDR3 size: 15 residues.

This clone has a single count. This chain connects TRBV2 to TRBJ2-7; 10 bases map to TRBD1. The germline CDR1 and CDR2 sequences are SNHLY and FYNNEI. There are 15 residues in the CDR3. J lost 3 bases, V lost 7 bases, and 9 bases had no gene match. The CDR3 loop is CASTGQGDLYYEQYF. In DNA, the CDR3 is TGTGCCAGCACCGGACAGGGGGATTTGTACTACGAGCAGTACTTC.

This clone was counted a single time. The chain joins TRBV2 to TRBJ2-1; 7 bases line up with TRBD2. Trimming took 2 bases from V and 2 from J; bases not matched to a gene: 3. Germline CDR1 SNHLY, CDR2 FYNNEI. The CDR3 is made up of 15 amino acids. The CDR3 bases are TGTGCCAGCAGTGAAAAGCGGGACCCCTACAATGAGCAGTTCTTC. This translates into CASSEKRDPYNEQFF.

The chain has TRBV21-1 and TRBJ2-7; the listed D gene, TRBD2, was not tested against the DNA. TRBV21-1 is reported as a pseudogene. The CDR3 has 12 residues. Here the CDR3 reads CASSTGSYEQYF. In DNA, the CDR3 is TGTGCCAGCAGCACCGGGAGCTACGAGCAGTACTTC.